One sample yielded the 20 T cell receptor beta chains listed below, sequenced in a study of beta chain features in type 1 diabetes. The study reverse transcribed the entire isolated RNA, so it sequenced expressed TCRB transcripts. Sequencing was performed with immunoSEQ multiplex PCR; in TCRdb, only in-frame clones are kept and a portion is missing. The table has about 360,000 clones, 10% to 15% seen once. Material: naive CD4+ T cells from blood. These receptors were taken from a man between 18 and 35 years old in good health.

Only a few counts were recorded for this clone. The rearrangement links TRBV7-6 to TRBJ2-7; TRBD2 aligns across 14 bases. The V segment lost 6 bases and the J segment 5 bases; nucleotides outside the gene matches: 3. CDR1 is SGHVS, CDR2 FNYEAQ, per germline. The CDR3 runs to 14 residues. CDR3 sequence reads: CASRKGLAGDEQYF. CDR3 DNA: TGTGCCAGCAGGAAGGGACTAGCGGGAGACGAGCAGTACTTC.

V is TRBV6-6 and J is TRBJ2-1; maybe TRBD1 (5 bases). The CDR3 runs to 16 residues. Trimming pared 4 bases from V and 2 bases from J, leaving 15 bases between. The V gene's germline CDR1 is MNHNY and CDR2 SVGAGI (reference sequence). CDR3: CASSFPQGSTYNEQFF. In DNA form, the CDR3 reads TGTGCCAGCAGTTTCCCCCAGGGTAGCACCTACAATGAGCAGTTCTTC.

This chain joins TRBV7-2 and TRBJ1-1, with 8 bases aligning to TRBD1. Germline trimming cut 5 bases from V and 11 bases from J; bases unmatched to any gene: 7. Germline loops: CDR1 SGHTA, CDR2 FQGNSA. There are 12 residues in the CDR3. CDR3 protein: CASSMHRGEAFF. For the CDR3, the DNA is TGTGCCAGCAGCATGCACAGGGGGGAGGCTTTCTTT.

The chain joins TRBV7-3 to TRBJ2-5, with D possibly TRBD1 on 6 matching bases. V lost 2 bases and J 4 bases, leaving 14 bases between the germline ends. The CDR3 contains 15 residues. Per germline, CDR1 SGHTA and CDR2 FQGTGA. The CDR3 loop is CASSLLAGVPETQYF. The CDR3 bases are TGTGCCAGCAGCTTATTAGCAGGGGTCCCAGAGACCCAGTACTTC.

V usage is TRBV30 and J usage is TRBJ1-1; D is possibly TRBD1 (5 bases). Germline V gene sequence: CDR1 GTSNPN, CDR2 SVGIG (reference sequence). V shed 2 bases and J shed 4 bases, with 17 bases lying between them. The CDR3 covers 15 residues. As DNA, the CDR3 is TGTGCCTGGAGTAGAAGGGGCCTAGAAAGCACTGAAGCTTTCTTT. Amino acid sequence: CAWSRRGLESTEAFF.

The rearrangement links TRBV28 to TRBJ1-5, with 8 bases fitting TRBD1. V shed 5 bases and J 4 bases; nucleotides not matched to a gene: 10. Germline V gene data show CDR1 as MDHEN and CDR2 as SYDVKM. This CDR3 spans 16 amino acids. As DNA, the CDR3 is TGTGCCAGCAGTGCATACGGACAGGGACGGAATCAGCCCCAGCATTTT. It translates to CASSAYGQGRNQPQHF.

The rearrangement links TRBV30 to TRBJ1-5; D unresolved. Germline loops: CDR1 GTSNPN, CDR2 SVGIG (reference sequence). V gave up 2 bases and J gave up 2 bases, with 10 bases separating them. This CDR3 contains 14 residues. CDR3 nucleotides: TGTGCCTGGAGTCTAGAACATCGCAATCAGCCCCAGCATTTT. It specifies CAWSLEHRNQPQHF.

The V call is TRBV30, the J call TRBJ2-3; 7 bases line up with TRBD2. The J segment lost 2 bases and the V segment lost 3 bases, leaving 14 bases of the junction unmatched. Germline CDR1 and CDR2: GTSNPN and SVGIG (reference sequence). This CDR3 is built from 17 residues. This CDR3 is CAWRRRRLADDTDTQYF. CDR3 sequence (DNA): TGTGCCTGGAGGCGACGGAGACTAGCTGATGACACAGATACGCAGTATTTT.

This clone appeared a few times. This chain uses TRBV14 with TRBJ2-5; 10 bases match TRBD2. The length of the CDR3 is 16 residues. Germline assignment: CDR1 SGHDN and CDR2 FVKESK. Germline trimming cut 4 bases from V and 1 base from J; bases unmatched to any gene: 6. CDR3 loop: CASSPPLAGVQETQYF. The CDR3 DNA reads TGTGCCAGCAGCCCACCCCTAGCGGGAGTCCAAGAGACCCAGTACTTC.

This clone was seen a handful of times. The same CDR3 also results from other DNA sequences found in this sample. CDR3 region: CASSSGTYEQYF. The CDR3 DNA follows: TGTGCCAGCAGCTCGGGGACCTACGAGCAGTACTTC. The rearrangement links TRBV11-2 to TRBJ2-7, with a tentative D call TRBD2 (5 bases). V was clipped by 4 bases and J by 2 bases, with 6 bases between them. The germline CDR1 and CDR2 sequences are SGHAT and FQNNGV. The CDR3 runs to 12 residues.

The rearrangement joins TRBV7-9 to TRBJ1-4; D remains ambiguous. This CDR3 is 13 amino acids long. CDR1 and CDR2 from the germline V gene are SEHNR and FQNEAQ (reference sequence). V was cut by 2 bases and J by 7 bases, with 8 bases left in between. CDR3 protein: CASSLIEPEKLFF. CDR3 nucleotide sequence: TGTGCCAGCAGCTTAATAGAGCCTGAAAAACTGTTTTTT.

This clone was counted many times. The chain couples TRBV7-2 to TRBJ2-5; possible D gene TRBD1, 6 bases. Germline V gene sequence: CDR1 SGHTA, CDR2 FQGNSA. V was clipped by 5 bases and J by 5 bases, with 15 bases between them. The CDR3 covers 14 residues. As DNA, the CDR3 is TGTGCCAGCAGCCCCCAGAGGGGGAGTGAGACCCAGTACTTC. It is translated as CASSPQRGSETQYF.

The CDR3 protein is CASSQGGTSGREGQNIQYF. The CDR3 region has the DNA TGTGCCAGCAGCCAAGGCGGGACTAGCGGGAGGGAAGGCCAAAACATTCAGTACTTC. The chain joins TRBV4-2 to TRBJ2-4; the match to TRBD2 covers 16 bases. After removal of 1 base from V and 5 bases from J, the junction contained 8 bases not matched to a gene. Germline CDR1 is LGHNA and CDR2 is YNFKEQ. CDR3 length: 19 residues.

The rearrangement uses TRBV13 and TRBJ2-7; 10 nucleotides line up with TRBD2. The CDR3 spans 16 residues. CDR1 is PRHDT, CDR2 FYEKMQ, per germline (reference sequence). The trim removed 5 bases at V and 1 base at J, leaving 8 bases unmatched. CDR3 bases: TGTGCCAGCAGCCCAGTGACTAGCGGGCGGTCCTACGAGCAGTACTTC. Its translation: CASSPVTSGRSYEQYF.

A few counts support this clone. The gene calls are TRBV30 and TRBJ1-6, with 9 bases matching TRBD1. The germline V gene has CDR1 GTSNPN and CDR2 SVGIG (reference sequence). Germline trimming cut 4 bases from V and 10 bases from J; bases unmatched to any gene: 11. The CDR3 is made up of 15 amino acids. Here the CDR3 DNA reads TGTGCCTGGAATGGCCCCGGGACAGGGAAATCACCCCTCCACTTT. As protein: CAWNGPGTGKSPLHF.

This clone has only a few counts. The rearrangement links TRBV7-8 to TRBJ1-6; D possibly corresponds to TRBD1 (6 bases). CDR3 length: 15 amino acids. V shed 4 bases and J shed 6 bases, with 13 bases lying between them. Per the germline V gene, CDR1 is SGHVS and CDR2 is FQNEAQ. The CDR3 DNA is TGTGCCAGCAGCTCCTCGTGGGGGCTTAATTCACCCCTCCACTTT. Translation gives CASSSSWGLNSPLHF.

In this sample, this clone turned up a few times. This chain uses TRBV4-1 with TRBJ1-5; no reliable D call. This CDR3 is 13 amino acids long. V was pared by 0 bases and J by 3 bases, with 3 bases between. Germline CDR1 and CDR2: MGHRA and YSYEKL. The CDR3 DNA is TGCGCCAGCAGCCAAGACCACAATCAGCCCCAGCATTTT. Amino acids: CASSQDHNQPQHF.

As for this clone: The junction departs from the called germline gene at one end, perhaps through a read error. The gene calls are TRBV5-4 and TRBJ2-2, with 7 bases lining up with TRBD1. The V gene's germline CDR1 is SGHNT and CDR2 YYREEE (reference sequence). The CDR3 runs 16 residues. The CDR3 loop is CASSQEGRGIAGELFF. CDR3 bases: TGCGCCAGCAGCCAAGAGGGCAGGGGGATCGCCGGGGAGCTGTTTTTT.

This clone has just a few counts. The chain is built from TRBV29-1 and TRBJ2-7, with TRBD1 matching 8 bases. CDR1 and CDR2 from the germline V gene are SQVTM and ANQGSEA. CDR3 length: 12 residues. Trimming cost V 4 bases and J 5 bases; bases outside gene matches: 4. The CDR3 protein is CSVGRQGNEQYF. The CDR3 nucleotides are TGCAGCGTTGGCAGACAGGGGAACGAGCAGTACTTC.

The V call is TRBV7-9, the J call TRBJ1-2; possibly TRBD1 for D (6 bases). CDR1 is SEHNR and CDR2 is FQNEAQ in the germline V gene (reference sequence). V was pared by 2 bases and J by 0 bases, with 13 bases between. The CDR3 covers 16 residues. CDR3 sequence: CASSLPQTGANYGYTF. CDR3 in DNA: TGTGCCAGCAGCTTACCCCAGACAGGCGCTAACTATGGCTACACCTTC.